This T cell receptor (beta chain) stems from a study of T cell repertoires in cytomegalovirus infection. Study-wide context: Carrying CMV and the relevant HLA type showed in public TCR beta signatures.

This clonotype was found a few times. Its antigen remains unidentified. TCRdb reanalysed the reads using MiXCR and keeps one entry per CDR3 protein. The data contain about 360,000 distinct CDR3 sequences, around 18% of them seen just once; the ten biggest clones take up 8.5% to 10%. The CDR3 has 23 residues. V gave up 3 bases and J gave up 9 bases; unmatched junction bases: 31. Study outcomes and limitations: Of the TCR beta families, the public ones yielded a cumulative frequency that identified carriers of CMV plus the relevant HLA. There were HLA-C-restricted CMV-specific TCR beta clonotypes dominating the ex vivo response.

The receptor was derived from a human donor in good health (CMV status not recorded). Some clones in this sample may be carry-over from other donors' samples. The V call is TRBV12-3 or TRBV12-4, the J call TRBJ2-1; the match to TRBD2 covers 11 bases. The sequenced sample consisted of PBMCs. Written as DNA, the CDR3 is TGTGCCAGCAGTTTCCCCCCCCGCGGCCGGAACAGGGGGTGGCTAGCGGGAGGTACTGAGCAGTTCTTC. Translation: CASSFPPRGRNRGWLAGGTEQFF.